This TCR beta chain was sequenced in a study of regulatory T cells in long-lasting Graves disease. V lost 5 bases and J lost 5; bases outside the gene matches: 11. Germline lookup yields CDR1 LNHDA and CDR2 SQIVND (reference sequence). The CDR3 length is 15 residues. As to time point: newly diagnosed GD, antithyroid drugs for less than 3 months. TCR sequences were obtained from RNA taken from PBMCs. CDR3 regions were amplified by Arm-PCR using iRepertoire HTBI primers to build TCR beta libraries. TCRdb reprocessed the multiplex PCR reads with MiXCR, giving one entry per CDR3 protein. This sample yields around 500,000 distinct CDR3 sequences, of which around 12% are seen a single time; over 7% belongs to the top ten. These same records also appear under a second study, on T cells in Graves' hyperthyroidism and ophthalmopathy. That paper notes: Graves' hyperthyroidism was deemed stable absent ophthalmopathy progression within 18 months.

The sample in question was peripheral blood mononuclear cells (PBMCs), obtained at new diagnosis, from a patient treated with antithyroid drugs. The chain links TRBV19 to TRBJ2-5; 7 nucleotides line up with TRBD2. This TCR derives from a young woman with Graves disease. In DNA form, the CDR3 reads TGTGCCAGTAGTGACGGCGGGAGACGGGCGGAGACCCAGTACTTC. This gives the protein CASSDGGRRAETQYF.